This T cell receptor (beta chain) is from a study of blood T cell repertoires in COVID-19. Patients from Seattle were sampled longitudinally, starting during active infection. The germline V and J ends were trimmed by 5 bases and 3 bases, with 7 bases remaining between them. The CDR3 is made up of 11 amino acids. CDR1 is DFQATT, CDR2 SNEGSKA, per germline (reference sequence). Sequencing used immunoSEQ multiplex PCR; TCRdb keeps in-frame clones, though not all of them. The data contain just over 150,000 clones, approximately 82% of them singletons. The receptor comes from a woman between 40 and 55 years old with COVID-19, enrolled during active disease. The V and J genes are TRBV20-1 and TRBJ1-1; no definite D call. Sequencing was done on a sample of peripheral blood. CDR3 protein: CSAPFHTEAFF. CDR3 in DNA: TGCAGTGCTCCCTTCCACACTGAAGCTTTCTTT.